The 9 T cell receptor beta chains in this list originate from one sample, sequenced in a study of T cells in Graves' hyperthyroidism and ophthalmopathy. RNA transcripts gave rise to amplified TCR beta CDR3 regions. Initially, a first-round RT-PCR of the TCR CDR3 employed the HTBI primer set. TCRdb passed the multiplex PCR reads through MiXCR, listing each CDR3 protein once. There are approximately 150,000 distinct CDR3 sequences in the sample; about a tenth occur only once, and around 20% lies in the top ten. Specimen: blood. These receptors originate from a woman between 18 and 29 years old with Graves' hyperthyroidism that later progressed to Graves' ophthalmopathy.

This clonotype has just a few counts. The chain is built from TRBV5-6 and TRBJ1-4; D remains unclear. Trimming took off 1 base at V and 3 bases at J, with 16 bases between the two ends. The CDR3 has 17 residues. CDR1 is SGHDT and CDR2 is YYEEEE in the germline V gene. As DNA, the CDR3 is TGTGCCAGCAGCTTGAAATACGGGTCGGTTGCTAATGAAAAACTGTTTTTT. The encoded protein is CASSLKYGSVANEKLFF.

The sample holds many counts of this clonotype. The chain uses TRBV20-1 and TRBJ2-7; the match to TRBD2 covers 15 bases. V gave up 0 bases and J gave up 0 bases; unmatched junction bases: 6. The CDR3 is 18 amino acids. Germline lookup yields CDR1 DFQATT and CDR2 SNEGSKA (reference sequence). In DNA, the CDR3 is TGCAGTGCTAGAGAGAACGGACTAGCGGGGGGGTTCTCCTACGAGCAGTACTTC. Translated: CSARENGLAGGFSYEQYF.

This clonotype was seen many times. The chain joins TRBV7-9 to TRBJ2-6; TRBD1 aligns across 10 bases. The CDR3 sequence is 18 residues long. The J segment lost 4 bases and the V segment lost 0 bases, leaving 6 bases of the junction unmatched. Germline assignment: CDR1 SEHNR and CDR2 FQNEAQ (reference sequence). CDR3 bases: TGTGCCAGCAGCTTAGCGCTCGGGACAGGGGAAGGGGCCAACGTCCTGACTTTC. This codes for CASSLALGTGEGANVLTF.

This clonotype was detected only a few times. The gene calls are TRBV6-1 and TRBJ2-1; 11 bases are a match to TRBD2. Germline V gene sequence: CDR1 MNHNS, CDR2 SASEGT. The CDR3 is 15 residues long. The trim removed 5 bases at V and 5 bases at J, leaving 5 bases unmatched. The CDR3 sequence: CASSLAGGYHNEQFF. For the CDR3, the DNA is TGTGCCAGCAGTTTAGCGGGGGGGTACCACAATGAGCAGTTCTTC.

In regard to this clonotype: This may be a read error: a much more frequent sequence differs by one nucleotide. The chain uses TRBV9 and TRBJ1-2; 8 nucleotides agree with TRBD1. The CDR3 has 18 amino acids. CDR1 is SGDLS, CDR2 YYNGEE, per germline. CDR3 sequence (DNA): TGTGCCAACAGCGTAGGGCTTCCGCAGACAGGGGACTTCTATGGCTACACCTTC. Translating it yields CANSVGLPQTGDFYGYTF.

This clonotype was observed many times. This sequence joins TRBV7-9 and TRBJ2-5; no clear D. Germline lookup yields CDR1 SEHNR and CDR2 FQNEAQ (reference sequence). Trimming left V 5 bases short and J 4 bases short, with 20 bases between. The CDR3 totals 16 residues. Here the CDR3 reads CASSLTNVGYGETQYF. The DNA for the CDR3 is TGTGCCAGCAGCCTGACAAATGTGGGGTATGGAGAGACCCAGTACTTC.

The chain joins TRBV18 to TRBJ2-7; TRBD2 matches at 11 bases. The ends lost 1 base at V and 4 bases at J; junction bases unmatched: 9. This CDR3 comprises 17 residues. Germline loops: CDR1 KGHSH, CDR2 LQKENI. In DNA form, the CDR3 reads TGTGCCAGCTCACCACTATCCACTAGCGGGGGAGCTTACGAGCAGTACTTC. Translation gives CASSPLSTSGGAYEQYF.

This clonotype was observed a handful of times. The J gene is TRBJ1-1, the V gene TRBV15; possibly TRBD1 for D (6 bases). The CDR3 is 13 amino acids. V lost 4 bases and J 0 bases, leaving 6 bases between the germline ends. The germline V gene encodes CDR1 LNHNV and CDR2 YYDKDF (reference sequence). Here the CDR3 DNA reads TGTGCCACCAGCAACAGGGTGAACACTGAAGCTTTCTTT. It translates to CATSNRVNTEAFF. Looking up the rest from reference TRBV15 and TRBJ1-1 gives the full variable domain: DAMVIQNPRYQVTQFGKPVTLSCSQTLNHNVMYWYQQKSSQAPKLLFHYYDKDFNNEADTPDNFQSRRPNTSFCFLDIRSPGLGDTAMYLCATSNRVNTEAFFGQGTRLTVV.

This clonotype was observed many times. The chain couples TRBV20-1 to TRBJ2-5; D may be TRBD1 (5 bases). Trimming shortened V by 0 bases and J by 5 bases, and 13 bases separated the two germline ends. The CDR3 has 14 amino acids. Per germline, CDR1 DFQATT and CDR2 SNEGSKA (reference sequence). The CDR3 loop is CSARDLLWGETQYF. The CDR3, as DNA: TGCAGTGCTAGAGATCTGCTCTGGGGCGAGACCCAGTACTTC.